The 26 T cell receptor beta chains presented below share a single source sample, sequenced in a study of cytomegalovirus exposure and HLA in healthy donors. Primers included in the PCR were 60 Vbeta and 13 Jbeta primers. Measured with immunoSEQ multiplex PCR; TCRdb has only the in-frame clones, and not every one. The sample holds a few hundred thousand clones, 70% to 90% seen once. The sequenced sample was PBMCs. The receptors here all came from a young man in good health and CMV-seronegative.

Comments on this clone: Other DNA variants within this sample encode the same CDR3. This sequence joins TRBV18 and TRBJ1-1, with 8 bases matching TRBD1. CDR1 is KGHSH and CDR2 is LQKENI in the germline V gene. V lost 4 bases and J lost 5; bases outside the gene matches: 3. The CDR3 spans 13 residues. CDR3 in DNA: TGTGCCAGCTCACTTACAGGGGGAACTGAAGCTTTCTTT. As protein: CASSLTGGTEAFF.

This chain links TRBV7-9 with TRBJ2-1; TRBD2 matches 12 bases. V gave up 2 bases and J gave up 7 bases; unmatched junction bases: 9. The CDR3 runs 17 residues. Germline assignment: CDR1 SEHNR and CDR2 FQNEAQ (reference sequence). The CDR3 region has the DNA TGTGCCAGCAGCTTACCCCTAGCGGGGGGGCGATTGAATGAGCAGTTCTTC. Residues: CASSLPLAGGRLNEQFF.

CDR3 loop: CASSADEQAQYF. CDR3 sequence (DNA): TGTGCCAGCAGCGCTGATGAACAGGCGCAGTACTTC. The chain employs TRBV7-9 and TRBJ2-7, with D perhaps matching TRBD1 (5 bases). Trimming shortened V by 5 bases and J by 9 bases, and 14 bases separated the two germline ends. This CDR3 has 12 amino acids. Germline V gene sequence: CDR1 SEHNR, CDR2 FQNEAQ (reference sequence).

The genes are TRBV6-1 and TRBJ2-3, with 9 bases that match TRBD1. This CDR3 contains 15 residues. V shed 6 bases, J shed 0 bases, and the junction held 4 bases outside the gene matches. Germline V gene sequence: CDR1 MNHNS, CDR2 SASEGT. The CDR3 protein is CASSEDRGSTDTQYF. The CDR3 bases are TGTGCCAGCAGCGAGGACAGGGGTAGCACAGATACGCAGTATTTT.

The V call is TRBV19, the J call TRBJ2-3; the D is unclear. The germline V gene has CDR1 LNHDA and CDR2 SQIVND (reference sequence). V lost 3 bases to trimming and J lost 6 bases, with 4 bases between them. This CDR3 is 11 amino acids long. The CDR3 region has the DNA TGTGCCAGTAGTATCGGGGATACGCAGTATTTT. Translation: CASSIGDTQYF. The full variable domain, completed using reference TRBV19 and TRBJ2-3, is DGGITQSPKYLFRKEGQNVTLSCEQNLNHDAMYWYRQDPGQGLRLIYYSQIVNDFQKGDIAEGYSVSREKKESFPLTVTSAQKNPTAFYLCASSIGDTQYFGPGTRLTVL.

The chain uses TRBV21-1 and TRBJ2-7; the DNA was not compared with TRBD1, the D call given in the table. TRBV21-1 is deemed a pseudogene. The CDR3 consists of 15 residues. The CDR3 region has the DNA TGTGCCAGCAGCATTGGGACAGGGGTAAGCGGCGAGCAGTACTTC. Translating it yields CASSIGTGVSGEQYF.

The DNA of the CDR3 is TGTGCCAGTAGTATATCAGGGAATGGCGGTTACGAGCAGTACTTC. Translated, it gives CASSISGNGGYEQYF. V and J are TRBV19 and TRBJ2-7; the D gene is possibly TRBD1 (5 bases). Trimming removed 2 bases at V and 4 bases at J, with 15 bases between. This CDR3 is built from 15 residues. Germline V gene sequence: CDR1 LNHDA, CDR2 SQIVND (reference sequence). The variable domain in full, completed from reference TRBV19 and TRBJ2-7, reads DGGITQSPKYLFRKEGQNVTLSCEQNLNHDAMYWYRQDPGQGLRLIYYSQIVNDFQKGDIAEGYSVSREKKESFPLTVTSAQKNPTAFYLCASSISGNGGYEQYFGPGTRLTVT.

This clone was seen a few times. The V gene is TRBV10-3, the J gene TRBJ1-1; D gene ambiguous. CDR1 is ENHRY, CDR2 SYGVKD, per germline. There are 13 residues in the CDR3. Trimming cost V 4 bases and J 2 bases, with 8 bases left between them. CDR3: CAISVLANTEAFF. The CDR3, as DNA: TGTGCCATCAGTGTGTTGGCCAACACTGAAGCTTTCTTT.

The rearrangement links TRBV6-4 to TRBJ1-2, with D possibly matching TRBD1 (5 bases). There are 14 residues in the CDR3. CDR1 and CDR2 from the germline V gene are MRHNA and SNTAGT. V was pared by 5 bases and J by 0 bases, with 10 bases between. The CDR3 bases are TGTGCCAGCAGTAAAGACAGAACTAACTATGGCTACACCTTC. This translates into CASSKDRTNYGYTF.

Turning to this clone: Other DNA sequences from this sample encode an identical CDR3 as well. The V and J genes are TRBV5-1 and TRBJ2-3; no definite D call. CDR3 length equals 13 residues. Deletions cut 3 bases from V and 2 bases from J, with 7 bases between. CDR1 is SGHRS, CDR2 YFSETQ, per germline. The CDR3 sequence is CASSSGLTDTQYF. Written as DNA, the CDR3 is TGCGCCAGCAGCTCCGGTCTCACAGATACGCAGTATTTT.

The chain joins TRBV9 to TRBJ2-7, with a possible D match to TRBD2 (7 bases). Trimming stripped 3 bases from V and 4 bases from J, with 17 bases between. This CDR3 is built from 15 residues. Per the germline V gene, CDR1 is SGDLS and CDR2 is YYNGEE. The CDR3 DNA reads TGTGCCAGCAGCGCTGCGGCGGGGGCCTCATACGAGCAGTACTTC. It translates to CASSAAAGASYEQYF.

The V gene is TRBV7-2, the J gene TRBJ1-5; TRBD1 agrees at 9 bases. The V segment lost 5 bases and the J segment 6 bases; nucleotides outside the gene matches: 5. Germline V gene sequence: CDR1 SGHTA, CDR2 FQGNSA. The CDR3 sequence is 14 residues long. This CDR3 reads CASSRDRVGQPQHF. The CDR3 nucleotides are TGTGCCAGCAGCCGGGACAGGGTCGGTCAGCCCCAGCATTTT.

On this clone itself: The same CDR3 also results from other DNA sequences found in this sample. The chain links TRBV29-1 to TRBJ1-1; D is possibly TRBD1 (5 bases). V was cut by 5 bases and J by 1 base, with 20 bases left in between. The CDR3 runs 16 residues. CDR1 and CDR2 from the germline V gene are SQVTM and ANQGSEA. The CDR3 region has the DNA TGCAGCGTTCTTTTCAGCCCTTATGACAGGAACACTGAAGCTTTCTTT. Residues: CSVLFSPYDRNTEAFF. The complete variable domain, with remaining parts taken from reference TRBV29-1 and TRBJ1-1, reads SAVISQKPSRDICQRGTSLTIQCQVDSQVTMMFWYRQQPGQSLTLIATANQGSEATYESGFVIDKFPISRPNLTFSTLTVSNMSPEDSSIYLCSVLFSPYDRNTEAFFGQGTRLTVV.

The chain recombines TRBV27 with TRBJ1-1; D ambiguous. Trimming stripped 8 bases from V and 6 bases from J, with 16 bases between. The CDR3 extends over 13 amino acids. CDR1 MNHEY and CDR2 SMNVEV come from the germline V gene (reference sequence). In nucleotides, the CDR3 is TGTGCCAGCCACGACGGTTGGCGGGCTGAAGCTTTCTTT. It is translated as CASHDGWRAEAFF.

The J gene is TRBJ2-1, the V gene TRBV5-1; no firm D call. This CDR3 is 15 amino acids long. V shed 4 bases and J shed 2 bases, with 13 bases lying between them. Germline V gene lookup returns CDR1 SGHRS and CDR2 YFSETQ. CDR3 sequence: CASSADTWPYNEQFF. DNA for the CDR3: TGCGCCAGCAGCGCTGACACATGGCCCTACAATGAGCAGTTCTTC.

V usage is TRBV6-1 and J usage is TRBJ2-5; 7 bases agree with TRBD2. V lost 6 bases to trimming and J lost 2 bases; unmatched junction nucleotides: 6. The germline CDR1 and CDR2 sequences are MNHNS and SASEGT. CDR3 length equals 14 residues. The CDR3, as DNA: TGTGCCAGCAGCCGGGAGCGGGGACAAGAGACCCAGTACTTC. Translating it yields CASSRERGQETQYF.

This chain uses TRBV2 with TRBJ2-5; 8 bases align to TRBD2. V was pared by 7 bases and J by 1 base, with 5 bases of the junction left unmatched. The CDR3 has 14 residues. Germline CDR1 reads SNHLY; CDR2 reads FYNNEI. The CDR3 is CASKGLESQETQYF. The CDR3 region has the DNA TGTGCCAGCAAGGGACTAGAGTCCCAAGAGACCCAGTACTTC.

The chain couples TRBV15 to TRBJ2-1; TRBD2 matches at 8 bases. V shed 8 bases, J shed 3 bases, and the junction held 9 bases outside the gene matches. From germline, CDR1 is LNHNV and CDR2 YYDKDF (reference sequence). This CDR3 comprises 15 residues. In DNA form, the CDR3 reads TGTGCCACCCGTGACCCAGCGGGAGTCTACAATGAGCAGTTCTTC. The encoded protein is CATRDPAGVYNEQFF.

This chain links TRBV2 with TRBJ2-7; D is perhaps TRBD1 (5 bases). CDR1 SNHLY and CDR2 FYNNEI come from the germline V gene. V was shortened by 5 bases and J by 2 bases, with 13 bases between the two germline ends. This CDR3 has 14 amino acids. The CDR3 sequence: CASSLGQGPYEQYF. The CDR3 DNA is TGTGCCAGCAGTTTAGGGCAGGGCCCCTACGAGCAGTACTTC. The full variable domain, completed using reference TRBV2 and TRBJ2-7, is EPEVTQTPSHQVTQMGQEVILRCVPISNHLYFYWYRQILGQKVEFLVSFYNNEISEKSEIFDDQFSVERPDGSNFTLKIRSTKLEDSAMYFCASSLGQGPYEQYFGPGTRLTVT.

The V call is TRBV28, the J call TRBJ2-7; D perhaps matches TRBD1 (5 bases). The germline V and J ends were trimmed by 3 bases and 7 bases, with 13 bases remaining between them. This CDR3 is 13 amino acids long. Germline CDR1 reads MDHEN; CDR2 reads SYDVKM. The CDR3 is CASSLSGIGEQYF. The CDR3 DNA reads TGTGCCAGCAGTTTGTCAGGGATTGGAGAGCAGTACTTC.

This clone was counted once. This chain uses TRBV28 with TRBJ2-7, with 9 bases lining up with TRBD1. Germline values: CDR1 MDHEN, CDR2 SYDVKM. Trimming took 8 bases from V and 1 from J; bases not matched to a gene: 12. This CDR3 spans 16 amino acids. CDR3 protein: CASRGTGRVRSYEQYF. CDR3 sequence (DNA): TGTGCCAGCCGCGGGACAGGGAGGGTTCGGTCCTACGAGCAGTACTTC.

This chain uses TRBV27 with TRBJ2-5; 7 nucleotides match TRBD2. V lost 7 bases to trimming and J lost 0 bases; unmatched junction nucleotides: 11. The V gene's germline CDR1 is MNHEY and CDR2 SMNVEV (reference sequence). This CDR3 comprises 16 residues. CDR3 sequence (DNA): TGTGCCAGCACCCGATTCGGGGGGAGGTACCAAGAGACCCAGTACTTC. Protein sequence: CASTRFGGRYQETQYF.

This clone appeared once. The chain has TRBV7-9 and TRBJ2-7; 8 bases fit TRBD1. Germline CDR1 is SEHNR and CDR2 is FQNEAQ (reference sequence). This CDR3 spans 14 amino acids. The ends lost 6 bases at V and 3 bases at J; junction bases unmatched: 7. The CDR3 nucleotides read TGTGCCAGCAGAAAGGGGACAGGAGACTACGAGCAGTACTTC. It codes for CASRKGTGDYEQYF. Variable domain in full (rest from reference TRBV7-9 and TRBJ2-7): DTGVSQNPRHKITKRGQNVTFRCDPISEHNRLYWYRQTLGQGPEFLTYFQNEAQLEKSRLLSDRFSAERPKGSFSTLEIQRTEQGDSAMYLCASRKGTGDYEQYFGPGTRLTVT.

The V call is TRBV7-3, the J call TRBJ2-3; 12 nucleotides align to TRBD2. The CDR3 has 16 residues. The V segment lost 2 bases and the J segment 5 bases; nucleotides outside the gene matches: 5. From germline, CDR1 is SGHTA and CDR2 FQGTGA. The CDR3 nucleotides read TGTGCCAGCAGCTTACTAGCGGGGGGGCCAGTAGATACGCAGTATTTT. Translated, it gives CASSLLAGGPVDTQYF.

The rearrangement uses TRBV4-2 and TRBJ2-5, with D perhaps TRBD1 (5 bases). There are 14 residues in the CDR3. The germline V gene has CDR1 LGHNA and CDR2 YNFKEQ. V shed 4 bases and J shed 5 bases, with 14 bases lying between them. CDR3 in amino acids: CASSLMPSGETQYF. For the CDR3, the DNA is TGTGCCAGCAGCCTCATGCCGTCAGGGGAGACCCAGTACTTC.

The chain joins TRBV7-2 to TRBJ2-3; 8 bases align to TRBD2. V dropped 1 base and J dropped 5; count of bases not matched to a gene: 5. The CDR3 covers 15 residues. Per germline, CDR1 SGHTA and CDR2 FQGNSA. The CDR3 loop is CASSLVRTSRDTQYF. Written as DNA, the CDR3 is TGTGCCAGCAGCTTAGTCCGGACTAGCCGAGATACGCAGTATTTT.